This T cell receptor (beta chain) was recorded in a study of T cells after yellow fever vaccination. This clonotype has at least ten counts. The CDR3 runs to 15 residues. J was trimmed by 3 bases and V by 1 base; bases with no gene match: 7. Germline V gene data show CDR1 as SGHRS and CDR2 as YFSETQ. One entry per CDR3 protein results from TCRdb running MiXCR on the 5' RACE reads. The sample carries 250,000 to 300,000 distinct CDR3 sequences, roughly 9% recorded once. The J gene is TRBJ2-7, the V gene TRBV5-1, with 7 bases that match TRBD1. This TCR came from a man between 18 and 35 years old who received the YFV17D yellow fever vaccine. Material: CD4+ T cells sorted from PBMCs, obtained 5 days after the yellow fever booster vaccination. CDR3 sequence (DNA): TGCGCCAGCAGCTTGAAGCCAGGGGGTCTCTACGAGCAGTACGTC. This gives the protein CASSLKPGGLYEQYV.